The text below deals with one TCR beta chain. Antigen: not known. The assay was immunoSEQ multiplex PCR, and TCRdb's table has in-frame clones only and misses some. The profile covers approximately 68,000 clones, with approximately 87% appearing a single time and approximately 4% taken by the ten largest. The CDR3 consists of 19 residues. V lost 7 bases and J 0 bases, leaving 25 bases between the germline ends. Germline CDR1 is SEHNR and CDR2 is FQNEAQ (reference sequence). The data belong to a study of OX40 agonist ivuxolimab in advanced cancers. Study in general: While on treatment, patients had intravenous ivuxolimab at 0.01 to 10 mg/kg every 2 weeks. Three patients, one with hepatocellular carcinoma and two with cutaneous melanoma, achieved partial responses. Study outcomes and limitations: Expanded clones tended on average to be more numerous among CD8+ T cells than CD4+.

This TCR derives from an adult with an advanced solid tumor such as melanoma, head and neck, liver or kidney cancer. The chain carries TRBV7-9 and TRBJ2-1, with a possible D match to TRBD2 (7 bases). The source material was CD4+ or CD8+ T cells sorted from blood, sampled in a trial of the OX40 agonist ivuxolimab. CDR3 sequence: CASTHWGRGQGSSYNEQFF. The DNA for the CDR3 is TGTGCCAGCACCCATTGGGGGCGGGGGCAAGGCAGCTCCTACAATGAGCAGTTCTTC.